Listed here are 13 T cell receptor beta chains from one sample, sequenced in a study of T cells after yellow fever vaccination. In TCRdb, the 5' RACE reads were re-called with MiXCR into one record per CDR3 protein. The sample carries over 110,000 distinct CDR3 sequences, more than 6% recorded once. This sample comprised CD4+ T cells sorted from PBMCs, obtained 5 days after the yellow fever booster vaccination. The receptor set was obtained from a man aged 25-45 years who received the YFV17D yellow fever vaccine.

This clonotype has a count of ten or more. The rearrangement uses TRBV20-1 and TRBJ1-5; D uncertain. The CDR3 spans 12 residues. Trimming cost V 3 bases and J 7 bases, with 10 bases left between them. Germline CDR1 DFQATT, CDR2 SNEGSKA (reference sequence). The CDR3 nucleotides read TGCAGTGCTAGTCCGGGAATCCAGCCCCAGCATTTT. Amino acid sequence: CSASPGIQPQHF.

This clonotype was seen many times. The CDR3 DNA follows: TGTGCCAGCAGTTTGGGCAGGGCCTACGAGCAGTACTTC. This encodes CASSLGRAYEQYF. The rearrangement links TRBV12-3 or TRBV12-4 to TRBJ2-7, with D perhaps matching TRBD1 (5 bases). The CDR3 loop spans 13 amino acids. V lost 3 bases, J lost 2 bases, and 8 bases lay in between.

The sample holds many counts of this clonotype. The rearrangement joins TRBV28 to TRBJ1-5; tentatively, D is TRBD1 (6 bases). V was cut by 6 bases and J by 2 bases, with 14 bases left in between. The CDR3 length is 15 residues. Germline V lookup: CDR1 MDHEN, CDR2 SYDVKM. The CDR3 region has the DNA TGTGCCAGCAGCACCGGGGGCTGGGGCAATCAGCCCCAGCATTTT. This sequence encodes CASSTGGWGNQPQHF.

This clonotype was counted ten times or more. V usage is TRBV7-8 and J usage is TRBJ2-7; maybe TRBD2 (5 bases). This CDR3 comprises 13 residues. V dropped 6 bases and J dropped 6 bases, with 15 bases sitting between them. Per germline, CDR1 SGHVS and CDR2 FQNEAQ. The CDR3 coding sequence is TGTGCCAGCAGTTTGGACTCCCTCGGCGAGCAGTACTTC. Protein product: CASSLDSLGEQYF. The variable domain in full, completed from reference TRBV7-8 and TRBJ2-7, reads GAGVSQSPRYKVAKRGQDVALRCDPISGHVSLFWYQQALGQGPEFLTYFQNEAQLDKSGLPSDRFFAERPEGSVSTLKIQRTQQEDSAVYLCASSLDSLGEQYFGPGTRLTVT.

Points on this clonotype: A clone one base away is much larger, so this may be a read error. The V and J genes are TRBV5-1 and TRBJ2-4, with D uncertain. CDR1 and CDR2 from the germline V gene are SGHRS and YFSETQ. The CDR3 covers 13 residues. The CDR3 bases are TGCGCCAGCAGCTCAGTGGCCGCGCCCCCCGTTGACTTC. Its translation is CASSSVAAPPVDF.

This clonotype came up a few times. In nucleotides, the CDR3 is TGTGCCAGCAGCTTAGCCGTTCCCTACGAGCAGTACTTC. This encodes CASSLAVPYEQYF. The rearrangement links TRBV11-2 to TRBJ2-7; D gene ambiguous. The V and J ends lost 1 base and 2 bases respectively, with 6 bases between them. The length of the CDR3 is 13 residues. Germline values: CDR1 SGHAT, CDR2 FQNNGV.

Ten or more counts support this clonotype. The gene calls are TRBV2 and TRBJ2-5, with D possibly being TRBD1 (6 bases). This CDR3 comprises 13 residues. Germline lookup yields CDR1 SNHLY and CDR2 FYNNEI. V was trimmed by 8 bases and J by 2 bases, leaving 12 bases between them. CDR3 nucleotide sequence: TGTGCCAGCCACGACAGGTTGCAAGAGACCCAGTACTTC. Translated: CASHDRLQETQYF.

This clonotype was observed many times. J is TRBJ2-4 and V is TRBV3-1, with D perhaps TRBD1 (5 bases). Germline values: CDR1 LGHDT, CDR2 YNNKEL (reference sequence). The CDR3 runs 19 residues. V was trimmed by 0 bases and J by 0 bases, leaving 18 bases between them. CDR3 loop: CASSQDFWTSKLAKNIQYF. Written as DNA, the CDR3 is TGTGCCAGCAGCCAAGATTTTTGGACATCCAAACTAGCCAAAAACATTCAGTACTTC.

Remarks on this clonotype: Just one base apart from a much larger clone, this may be a read error. The CDR3 does not end in the conserved phenylalanine or tryptophan, so this is likely a read error. This rearrangement joins TRBV6-5 to TRBJ2-2, with 7 bases matching TRBD1. CDR3 length equals 13 residues. Germline assignment: CDR1 MNHEY and CDR2 SVGAGI. Losses at the gene ends were 5 bases for V and 4 bases for J; bases not matched to a gene: 1. The CDR3 sequence: CASSNRGTGELFL. In nucleotides, the CDR3 is TGTGCCAGCAGTAACAGGGGCACCGGGGAGCTGTTTCTT.

This clonotype has at least ten counts. The gene calls are TRBV6-5 and TRBJ2-2, with TRBD1 matching 8 bases. Losses at the gene ends were 0 bases for V and 4 bases for J; bases not matched to a gene: 7. This CDR3 is 17 amino acids long. Per the germline V gene, CDR1 is MNHEY and CDR2 is SVGAGI. CDR3 sequence: CASSYSPADRVTGELFF. CDR3 DNA: TGTGCCAGCAGTTACTCGCCTGCGGACAGGGTCACCGGGGAGCTGTTTTTT.

In this sample, this clonotype turned up many times. V and J are TRBV7-2 and TRBJ2-3, with D possibly matching TRBD2 (6 bases). V gave up 1 base and J gave up 5 bases, with 7 bases separating them. CDR3 length: 13 residues. Germline V gene data show CDR1 as SGHTA and CDR2 as FQGNSA. This CDR3 reads CASSLETRDTQYF. As DNA, the CDR3 is TGTGCCAGCAGCTTAGAGACTAGAGATACGCAGTATTTT.

Many counts were recorded for this clonotype. This chain links TRBV28 with TRBJ2-7; 9 positions agree with TRBD2. The CDR3 totals 13 residues. The germline V gene has CDR1 MDHEN and CDR2 SYDVKM. V lost 3 bases, J lost 6 bases, and 3 bases stayed unmatched. The CDR3 DNA follows: TGTGCCAGCAGTTTGAGCGGGAGGTCCGAGCAGTACTTC. Translated, it gives CASSLSGRSEQYF.

This clonotype was seen many times. The chain couples TRBV13 to TRBJ2-5; TRBD1 is a possible D gene (5 bases). CDR3 size: 17 residues. Germline CDR1 PRHDT, CDR2 FYEKMQ (reference sequence). Trimming pared 2 bases from V and 1 base from J, leaving 17 bases between. CDR3 protein: CASSLNSRRGSQETQYF. CDR3 DNA sequence: TGTGCCAGCAGCTTAAATTCGAGAAGGGGATCCCAAGAGACCCAGTACTTC.